This TCR beta chain comes out of a study of blood T cell repertoires in COVID-19 (dated by TCRdb to 2020 to 2021). Regarding the study in general: Samples from collaborators originated in the United States, Italy and Spain and spanned both the acute and convalescent phases of COVID-19. The prospective study material was composed of cDNA or gDNA derived from T cells, B-cell-depleted T cells, or PBMCs. Subjects who had been exposed to COVID-19, were actively infected with it, or had recovered from it provided the deeply sampled blood TCRbeta repertoires that made up the dataset. A freely available public database, intended as a resource for researchers studying the immune response to SARS-CoV-2, is where the repertoires were released. The samples were drawn from two sources: the first 160 participants of the ongoing ImmuneRACE study, and 1,200 or so subjects contributed by 6 global collaborators. A de-identified subject ID, COVID-19 status, age in years and sex were almost always included in the sample metadata. Where HLA class I and class II types were available, the types were taken from metadata supplied by the sample provider, not from assay-based typing. Findings and caveats that apply to the study as a whole: Clinical and demographic metadata were provided uncurated, with the amount varying by source and participant.

Whole blood was collected in K2EDTA tubes by collaborating institutions according to the institutions' own protocols. Collaborator samples were shipped for TCRbeta analysis as frozen whole blood, isolated PBMCs, or DNA extracted from either sample type. TCRbeta CDR3 regions were amplified from genomic DNA by means of the immunoSEQ Assay, a bias-controlled multiplex PCR. The source study handled its data this way. The number of nucleated cells in each sample was estimated from the amplification of reference gene primers within the assay. To quantify the absolute abundance of each unique TCRbeta CDR3 rearrangement, sequence reads were collapsed and filtered. For each sample, productive Simpson clonality was calculated as the square root of Simpson's diversity index across productive rearrangements. TCRdb retrieved this table from immuneACCESS and kept in-frame rearrangements only. Not all clones are present; in checked studies, unresolved V genes account for under half, and no reason is known for the remainder. V and J calls plus clone size are reproduced from that table; the DNA served to infer D and trimming. This sample comprises some 190,000 clones, almost 85% of them detected only once. 4.5% to 5.5% of the sample rests with the top ten.

Concerning this clone: The antigen it binds to is not known. Base qualities are not recorded, but no much larger clone differs from it by a single base.

V is clipped by 2 bases and J by 1 base, and the sequence between their germline boundaries is 14 bases long. Measured from the cysteine to the phenylalanine, the CDR3 is 17 residues long. Only the CDR3 DNA is retained, 51 bases long and in frame from the first base. The germline V gene supplies CDR1 KGHSH and CDR2 LQKENI. The sample comprised peripheral blood. The rearrangement joined TRBV18 to TRBJ2-2, and perhaps TRBD1 as D gene, on 6 matching bases. This clonotype was sampled from a woman aged 65 to 85 with active or convalescent COVID-19. The DNA sequence is as follows: TGTGCCAGCTCACCAATTCTAGTGGACAGGAACACCGGGGAGCTGTTTTTT. Its protein reads: CASSPILVDRNTGELFF.